Presented here are 17 T cell receptor beta chains from one specimen sequenced in a study of T cells after yellow fever vaccination (dated by TCRdb to the late 2010s). The treatment or condition label corresponds to: live attenuated yellow fever vaccine strain. The method was 5' RACE. Sequencing used an Illumina HiSeq 2500. TCRdb ran its own pipeline on the public reads, namely fastp trimming at Q25 and MiXCR clone calling, and kept in-frame beta chains. Rows are combined by CDR3 protein, so each entry shows the most common genes and DNA. This sample has roughly 50,000 distinct CDR3 sequences in its table, and 7% to 9% of those were observed once. Approximately 28% of the sample comes from the top ten. This specimen consisted of CD8+ T cells sorted from PBMCs, obtained around 16 days after the first yellow fever vaccination. The receptors stem from a man between 18 and 29 years old who received the YFV17D yellow fever vaccine.

The chain uses TRBV6-6 and TRBJ1-1; D unclear. Germline V lookup: CDR1 MNHNY, CDR2 SVGAGI (reference sequence). The CDR3 spans 11 residues. V gave up 6 bases and J gave up 7 bases, with 9 bases separating them. The CDR3 region is CASSGGVEAFF. Here the CDR3 DNA reads TGTGCCAGCAGCGGCGGGGTTGAAGCTTTCTTT.

This clonotype was observed a few times. The chain carries TRBV15 and TRBJ1-6, with D perhaps matching TRBD1 (5 bases). The germline gives CDR1 LNHNV, CDR2 YYDKDF (reference sequence). Trimming removed 5 bases from V and 10 bases from J, with 18 bases in between. The CDR3 totals 15 residues. The CDR3 reads CATSGTRVLGSPLHF. CDR3 sequence (DNA): TGTGCCACCAGCGGGACCCGGGTTTTGGGCTCACCCCTCCACTTT.

Note on this clonotype: Given a much more abundant clone one base away, this may be a read error. The final CDR3 position lacks the conserved phenylalanine or tryptophan, pointing to a likely read error. No DNA is shown, since the ends of the CDR3 on it are uncertain; the CDR3 is the one TCRdb lists. The CDR3 sequence: CASSRGTGLYNIQYY. V is TRBV21-1 and J is TRBJ2-4; TRBD1, the table's D call, was not compared with the DNA. TRBV21-1 is recorded as a pseudogene. The CDR3 adds up to 15 amino acids, both ends counted.

This clonotype appeared many times. The chain couples TRBV9 to TRBJ1-1, with D possibly matching TRBD1 (6 bases). Trimming took 1 base from V and 2 from J, leaving 15 bases between them. Germline V lookup: CDR1 SGDLS, CDR2 YYNGEE. The CDR3 is 16 residues long. This chain's CDR3 is CASSVKGGVYNTEAFF. CDR3 nucleotides: TGTGCCAGCAGCGTAAAAGGGGGGGTTTACAACACTGAAGCTTTCTTT.

This clonotype showed up many times. The chain employs TRBV29-1 and TRBJ2-1; 10 positions agree with TRBD1. The germline V gene encodes CDR1 SQVTM and CDR2 ANQGSEA. This CDR3 has 17 amino acids. The J segment lost 2 bases and the V segment lost 1 base, leaving 8 bases of the junction unmatched. The CDR3 sequence is CSVEAPDGTGAYNEQFF. Written as DNA, the CDR3 is TGCAGCGTTGAAGCCCCGGACGGGACAGGGGCCTACAATGAGCAGTTCTTC.

This chain links TRBV3-1 with TRBJ2-3; 9 bases are a match to TRBD2. From germline, CDR1 is LGHDT and CDR2 YNNKEL (reference sequence). This CDR3 region has 22 residues. Trimming at V came to 1 base and at J to 2 bases, leaving 22 bases not matched to a gene. The CDR3 region is CASSQAGLAGKSRTPVTDTQYF. The CDR3 DNA sequence: TGTGCCAGCAGCCAAGCGGGGCTAGCGGGGAAGTCCCGTACCCCAGTCACAGATACGCAGTATTTT.

This clonotype was observed many times. The V gene is TRBV14, the J gene TRBJ1-1; TRBD1 aligns across 8 bases. The CDR3 is 15 amino acids. J lost 4 bases, V lost 2 bases, and 6 bases had no gene match. Germline CDR1 and CDR2: SGHDN and FVKESK. DNA for the CDR3: TGTGCCAGCAGCCAAATAGACAGGGGACCCACTGAAGCTTTCTTT. It yields the protein CASSQIDRGPTEAFF.

At least ten counts were recorded for this clonotype. J is TRBJ2-1 and V is TRBV7-9, with TRBD1 matching over 11 bases. Germline trimming cut 5 bases from V and 4 bases from J; bases unmatched to any gene: 4. The germline CDR1 and CDR2 sequences are SEHNR and FQNEAQ (reference sequence). CDR3 length: 15 amino acids. In nucleotides, the CDR3 is TGTGCCAGCAGCAAGGGGACAGGGGGATACAATGAGCAGTTCTTC. Protein sequence: CASSKGTGGYNEQFF.

Ten or more counts support this clonotype. The J gene is TRBJ1-6, the V gene TRBV29-1; D is uncertain. CDR1 is SQVTM and CDR2 is ANQGSEA in the germline V gene. Trimming cost V 6 bases and J 10 bases, with 16 bases left between them. There are 13 residues in the CDR3. The CDR3 here is CSVQSPFKSPLHF. DNA for the CDR3: TGCAGCGTGCAGAGCCCGTTTAAGTCACCCCTCCACTTT.

This clonotype was recorded at least ten times. V and J are TRBV6-2 or TRBV6-3 and TRBJ2-5, with D possibly being TRBD1 or TRBD2 (5 bases each). The CDR3 extends over 15 amino acids. Looked up from germline, CDR1 is MNHEY and CDR2 is SVGEGT. V was pared by 2 bases and J by 1 base, with 11 bases between. CDR3 residues: CASSYGPGPQETQYF. The CDR3 DNA reads as TGTGCCAGCAGTTACGGTCCGGGGCCCCAAGAGACCCAGTACTTC.

This clonotype was detected many times. In DNA, the CDR3 is TGCGCCAGCAGCTTGAATGCAGGGGGTCCCTCGAGCACTGAAGCTTTCTTT. This translates into CASSLNAGGPSSTEAFF. The genes are TRBV5-1 and TRBJ1-1; 7 nucleotides agree with TRBD1. Trimming removed 1 base from V and 4 bases from J; junction bases left unmatched: 13. Germline V lookup: CDR1 SGHRS, CDR2 YFSETQ. The CDR3 runs 17 residues.

This clonotype was counted ten times or more. V is TRBV20-1 and J is TRBJ1-2; D unresolved. V was cut by 6 bases and J by 6 bases, with 11 bases left in between. The germline CDR1 and CDR2 sequences are DFQATT and SNEGSKA (reference sequence). CDR3 length equals 11 residues. The CDR3 spells CSAHWRDGYTF. CDR3 DNA: TGCAGTGCCCACTGGAGGGATGGCTACACCTTC.

CDR3 coding DNA: TGTGCCAGCAAACCGGGACACTTCTATGGCTACACCTTC. This translates into CASKPGHFYGYTF. The rearrangement links TRBV2 to TRBJ1-2, with D perhaps TRBD1 (6 bases). Germline CDR1 is SNHLY and CDR2 is FYNNEI. The CDR3 sequence is 13 residues long. The V end was cut by 7 bases, the J end by 4 bases, with 13 bases between.

This clonotype appeared many times. This chain uses TRBV12-3 or TRBV12-4 with TRBJ1-2; D might be TRBD1 (5 bases). This CDR3 comprises 12 residues. The V end was cut by 4 bases, the J end by 9 bases, with 12 bases between. The CDR3 DNA reads TGTGCCAGCAGTTCGGGCGGGGCTCGCTACACCTTC. It yields the protein CASSSGGARYTF.

Ten or more counts support this clonotype. J is TRBJ1-1 and V is TRBV5-1; no reliable D call. Germline-derived CDR1 and CDR2 are SGHRS and YFSETQ. The V end lost 3 bases, the J end lost 4 bases, and 16 bases lay between the germline ends. This CDR3 has 15 residues. The CDR3 spells CASSSPEGKGTEAFF. The CDR3 nucleotides read TGCGCCAGCAGCTCGCCGGAGGGTAAGGGCACTGAAGCTTTCTTT.

Comments on this clonotype: Given a much more abundant clone one base away, this may be a read error. CDR3 in amino acids: CASSQIEGNQPQHF. Written as DNA, the CDR3 is TGTGCCAGCAGCCAGATAGAGGGCAATCAGCCCCAGCATTTT. The chain links TRBV6-2 or TRBV6-3 to TRBJ1-5; D is ambiguous. Germline assignment: CDR1 MNHEY and CDR2 SVGEGT. Trimming took 6 bases from V and 2 from J, leaving 11 bases between them. CDR3 length: 14 amino acids.

This clonotype was counted at least ten times. The chain carries TRBV7-2 and TRBJ2-7; maybe TRBD1 (5 bases). Trimming removed 1 base from V and 9 bases from J, with 13 bases in between. Germline values: CDR1 SGHTA, CDR2 FQGNSA. The CDR3 runs 13 residues. CDR3 in DNA: TGTGCCAGCAGCTTAGACCCAGGGCCGGGGCAGTACTTC. This gives the protein CASSLDPGPGQYF.